A single sample gave rise to the 7 T cell receptor beta chains below, sequenced in a study of blood T cell repertoires in COVID-19. TCRdb keeps only in-frame clones here, not all; method: immunoSEQ multiplex PCR. The repertoire holds 120,000 or so clones, more than 75% seen once, with roughly 8% in the top ten. Sequencing input: peripheral blood. These receptor sequences come from a man aged 45 to 65 with acute or convalescent COVID-19.

This clone has more than one count but fewer than ten. J is TRBJ1-1 and V is TRBV4-1; D remains ambiguous. Between the trimmed V and J ends, which lost 1 base and 4 bases, there was a span of 13 bases. The germline gives CDR1 MGHRA, CDR2 YSYEKL. The CDR3 consists of 15 residues. CDR3 loop: CASSQGPGDRTEAFF. The DNA of the CDR3 is TGCGCCAGCAGCCAAGGGCCAGGTGATCGCACTGAAGCTTTCTTT.

The chain joins TRBV18 to TRBJ2-1, with a tentative D call TRBD2 (7 bases). V was clipped by 6 bases and J by 0 bases, with 21 bases between them. The CDR3 has 18 residues. Germline V lookup: CDR1 KGHSH, CDR2 LQKENI. CDR3 nucleotides: TGTGCCAGCTCCCCCCGGGGGGTTGGACAGAGCTCCTACAATGAGCAGTTCTTC. Translating gives CASSPRGVGQSSYNEQFF.

This CDR3 reads CASSPRTGRELFF. DNA of the CDR3: TGTGCCAGTAGTCCCCGGACAGGCCGGGAGCTGTTTTTT. This sequence joins TRBV19 and TRBJ2-2, with 7 bases aligning to TRBD1. The germline V gene has CDR1 LNHDA and CDR2 SQIVND (reference sequence). This CDR3 spans 13 amino acids. J gave up 9 bases and V 5 bases, and 6 bases lay outside the gene matches.

This chain connects TRBV5-1 to TRBJ2-5, with D possibly being TRBD1 (6 bases). V was clipped by 5 bases and J by 2 bases, with 10 bases between them. Germline CDR1 and CDR2: SGHRS and YFSETQ. This CDR3 has 13 residues. CDR3 residues: CASSLQGQETQYF. In nucleotides, the CDR3 is TGCGCCAGCAGTTTACAGGGACAAGAGACCCAGTACTTC.

Only one count was recorded for this clone. This chain uses TRBV23-1 with TRBJ2-2, with 7 bases aligning to TRBD1. TRBV23-1 is marked as an open reading frame, function uncertain. Trimming took 4 bases from V and 4 from J; bases not matched to a gene: 6. The CDR3 sequence is 15 residues long. CDR3: CASSPDRWSTGELFF. The CDR3 bases are TGCGCCAGCAGTCCGGACAGGTGGTCCACCGGGGAGCTGTTTTTT.

In this sample, this clone turned up a few times. DNA for the CDR3: TGTGCCAGTAGTATAGGACAGGGAAGGCAGCCCCAGCATTTT. It codes for CASSIGQGRQPQHF. The chain combines TRBV19 with TRBJ1-5, with 7 bases lining up with TRBD1. Germline V gene lookup returns CDR1 LNHDA and CDR2 SQIVND (reference sequence). This CDR3 contains 14 residues. The junction had 4 bases not matched to a gene; V was cut back by 1 base and J by 7 bases.

The rearrangement joins TRBV27 to TRBJ1-2; 11 nucleotides line up with TRBD1. The CDR3 spans 16 residues. The junction had 9 bases not matched to a gene; V was cut back by 1 base and J by 8 bases. Germline CDR1 and CDR2: MNHEY and SMNVEV (reference sequence). The CDR3 DNA follows: TGTGCCAGCAGTTTATTTCCGGGACAGGGGGACGGCGGCTACACCTTC. Protein sequence: CASSLFPGQGDGGYTF.